A selection of T cell receptor beta chains follows, all from one sample in a study of CD8 T cells in ankylosing spondylitis. MiXCR was run by TCRdb on the 5' RACE reads, yielding one entry per CDR3 protein. Found here are roughly 490,000 distinct CDR3 sequences, over 4% of them singletons; the top ten hold around 3.4%. The sequencing sample was made of blood, either unsorted or a sorted T cell fraction (not recorded which). The receptors here all came from a male donor with ankylosing spondylitis. The CDR3 runs from the conserved cysteine through the conserved F or W.

v_gene,j_gene,CDR3aa
TRBV29-1,TRBJ2-7,CSVGQHRANQYF
TRBV10-3,TRBJ2-5,CAIRVAAQETQYF
TRBV7-9,TRBJ1-4,CASSLGRGAANEKLFF
TRBV16,TRBJ1-5,CASSQNPGGLSNQPQHF
TRBV4-1,TRBJ2-3,CASSQEGARKDTQYF
TRBV20-1,TRBJ2-5,CSARGGQIQETQYF
TRBV5-1,TRBJ2-7,CASSQTGGSEQYF
TRBV20-1,TRBJ2-5,CSARAGWETQYF
TRBV5-5,TRBJ2-3,CASSQGQVAQYF
TRBV12-3/TRBV12-4,TRBJ1-2,CASRRVPNYGYTF
TRBV29-1,TRBJ1-1,CSVSPGGKEAFF
TRBV7-2,TRBJ2-7,CASSARQGPEQYF
TRBV29-1,TRBJ1-3,CSVAGASLSGNTIYF
TRBV5-5,TRBJ1-2,CASSPRLVLGYGYTF
TRBV20-1,TRBJ2-7,CSATLTGKGSYEQYF
TRBV10-3,TRBJ1-2,CAISELGKNGYTF
TRBV7-2,TRBJ2-5,CASSYAVGETQYF
TRBV7-8,TRBJ2-2,CASSQGHGWTGELFF
TRBV5-1,TRBJ2-1,CASSLGQGARNEQFF
TRBV5-1,TRBJ1-2,CASSQDEGMSGYTF
TRBV7-9,TRBJ1-5,CASSLAVAGSNQPQHF
TRBV5-6,TRBJ2-3,CASSLGFGTDTQYF
TRBV20-1,TRBJ2-7,CSAGTGYEQYF
TRBV20-1,TRBJ2-1,CSAQSRTGINQFF
TRBV6-2/TRBV6-3,TRBJ2-2,CATIERGANTGELFF
TRBV5-1,TRBJ1-2,CASSQTTGNYGYTF
TRBV27,TRBJ2-7,CASSSPRTGSYEQYF
TRBV5-6,TRBJ2-7,CASSGRDRDYEQYF